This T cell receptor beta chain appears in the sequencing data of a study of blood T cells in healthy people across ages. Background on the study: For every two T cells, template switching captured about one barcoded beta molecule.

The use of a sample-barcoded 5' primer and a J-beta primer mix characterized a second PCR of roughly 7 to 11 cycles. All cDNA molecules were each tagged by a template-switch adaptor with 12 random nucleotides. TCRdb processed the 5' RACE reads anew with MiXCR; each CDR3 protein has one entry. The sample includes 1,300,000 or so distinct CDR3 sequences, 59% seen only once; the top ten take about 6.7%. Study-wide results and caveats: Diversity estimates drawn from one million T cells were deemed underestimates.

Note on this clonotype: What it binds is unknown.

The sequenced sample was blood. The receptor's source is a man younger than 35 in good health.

The CDR3 here is CASSHLGLREKLFF. CDR3 DNA: TGTGCCAGCAGCCACCTAGGCTTACGTGAAAAACTGTTTTTT. The chain is built from TRBV12-3 or TRBV12-4 and TRBJ1-4, with D hard to call. The ends were cut back, 6 bases at V and 7 bases at J, with 15 bases in the middle. This CDR3 comprises 14 residues.